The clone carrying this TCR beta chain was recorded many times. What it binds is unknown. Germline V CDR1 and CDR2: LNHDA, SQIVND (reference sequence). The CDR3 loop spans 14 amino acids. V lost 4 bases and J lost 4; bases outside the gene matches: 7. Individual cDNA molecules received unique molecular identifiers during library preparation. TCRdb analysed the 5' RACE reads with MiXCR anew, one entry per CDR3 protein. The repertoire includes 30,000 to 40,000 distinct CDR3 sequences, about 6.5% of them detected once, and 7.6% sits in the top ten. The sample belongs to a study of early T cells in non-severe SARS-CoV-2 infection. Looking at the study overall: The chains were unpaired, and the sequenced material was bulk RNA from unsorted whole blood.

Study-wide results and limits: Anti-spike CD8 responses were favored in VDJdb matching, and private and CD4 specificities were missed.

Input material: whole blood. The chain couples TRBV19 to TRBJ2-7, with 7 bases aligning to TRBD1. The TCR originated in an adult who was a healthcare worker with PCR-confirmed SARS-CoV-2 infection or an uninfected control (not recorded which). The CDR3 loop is CASSKGGTLYEQYF. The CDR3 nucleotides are TGTGCCAGTAGTAAAGGGGGCACCCTATACGAGCAGTACTTC.